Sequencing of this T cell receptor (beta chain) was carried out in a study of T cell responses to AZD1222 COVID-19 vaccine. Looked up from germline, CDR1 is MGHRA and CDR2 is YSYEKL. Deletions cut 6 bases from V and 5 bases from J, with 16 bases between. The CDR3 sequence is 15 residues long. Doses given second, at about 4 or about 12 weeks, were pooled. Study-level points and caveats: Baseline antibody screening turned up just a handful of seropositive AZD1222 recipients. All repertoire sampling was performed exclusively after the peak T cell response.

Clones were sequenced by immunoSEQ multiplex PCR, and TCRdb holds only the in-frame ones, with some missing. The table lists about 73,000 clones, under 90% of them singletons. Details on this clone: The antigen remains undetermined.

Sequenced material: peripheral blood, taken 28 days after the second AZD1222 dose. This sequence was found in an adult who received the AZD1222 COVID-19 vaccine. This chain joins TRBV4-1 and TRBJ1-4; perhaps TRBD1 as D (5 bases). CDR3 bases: TGCGCCAGCAGTCAGGCCGGGACCGCGAATGAAAAACTGTTTTTT. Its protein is CASSQAGTANEKLFF.